One and the same sample provided the 27 T cell receptor beta chains below, sequenced in a study of blood T cell repertoires in COVID-19. Sequencing used immunoSEQ multiplex PCR; TCRdb keeps in-frame clones, though not all of them. Seen here are about 98,000 clones, 91% observed once, and the top ten hold 4.2%. The sequenced material came from peripheral blood. These receptors were taken from a man aged 18 to 35 with acute or convalescent COVID-19.

The V gene is TRBV11-2, the J gene TRBJ2-1; 8 bases align to TRBD1. Germline-derived CDR1 and CDR2 are SGHAT and FQNNGV. The CDR3 runs to 14 residues. Germline trimming cut 6 bases from V and 5 bases from J; bases unmatched to any gene: 6. CDR3 loop: CASSLMTGDNEQFF. In nucleotides, the CDR3 is TGTGCCAGCAGTCTAATGACAGGGGACAATGAGCAGTTCTTC.

The rearrangement joins TRBV7-8 to TRBJ2-1; 8 bases line up with TRBD1. CDR3 length: 16 residues. CDR1 is SGHVS and CDR2 is FQNEAQ in the germline V gene. V lost 5 bases to trimming and J lost 9 bases; unmatched junction nucleotides: 15. The CDR3 sequence is CASSPILDRDSREQFF. The CDR3 DNA is TGTGCCAGCAGCCCTATATTGGACAGGGACAGCCGTGAGCAGTTCTTC.

The chain couples TRBV5-6 to TRBJ1-1, with D possibly being TRBD1 (6 bases). This CDR3 contains 16 residues. CDR1 and CDR2 (germline): SGHDT, YYEEEE. Trimming took 1 base from V and 1 from J, leaving 14 bases between them. This CDR3 is CASSLRQAWWNTEAFF. DNA of the CDR3: TGTGCCAGCAGCTTGAGACAGGCGTGGTGGAACACTGAAGCTTTCTTT.

V usage is TRBV12-3 or TRBV12-4 and J usage is TRBJ2-7; D possibly corresponds to TRBD1 (5 bases). Trimming took 6 bases from V and 7 from J, leaving 16 bases between them. This CDR3 comprises 13 residues. CDR3 sequence: CASRKKTGFEQYF. CDR3 coding DNA: TGTGCCAGCAGAAAAAAAACAGGTTTTGAGCAGTACTTC.

The chain has TRBV15 and TRBJ1-1, with a weak D call TRBD1 (5 bases). V shed 0 bases and J shed 3 bases, with 11 bases lying between them. This CDR3 contains 15 residues. Per germline, CDR1 LNHNV and CDR2 YYDKDF (reference sequence). Here the CDR3 reads CATSRDRGLYTEAFF. The CDR3 DNA reads TGTGCCACCAGCAGAGATAGGGGTTTGTACACTGAAGCTTTCTTT.

The chain employs TRBV9 and TRBJ2-5, with 9 bases matching TRBD2. The germline CDR1 and CDR2 sequences are SGDLS and YYNGEE. The CDR3 extends over 16 amino acids. V lost 4 bases and J lost 0; bases outside the gene matches: 7. The CDR3 is CASSSERGEYQETQYF. CDR3 bases: TGTGCCAGCAGCTCCGAGCGGGGGGAGTACCAAGAGACCCAGTACTTC.

The CDR3 sequence is CATSSTTGTVGNTIYF. The DNA for the CDR3 is TGTGCCACCAGCAGTACCACCGGGACAGTTGGAAACACCATATATTTT. The V and J genes are TRBV15 and TRBJ1-3, with 7 bases matching TRBD1. Germline-derived CDR1 and CDR2 are LNHNV and YYDKDF (reference sequence). V lost 3 bases and J lost 3; bases outside the gene matches: 8. The CDR3 covers 16 residues.

This clone was seen more than once but under ten times. The rearrangement links TRBV7-8 to TRBJ2-1; TRBD2 matches at 10 bases. The CDR3 length is 14 residues. The germline V gene has CDR1 SGHVS and CDR2 FQNEAQ. J gave up 9 bases and V 5 bases, and 7 bases lay outside the gene matches. The DNA for the CDR3 is TGTGCCAGCAGCGTGGGACTAGCGTTGGGTGAGCAGTTCTTC. Translated, it gives CASSVGLALGEQFF.

The chain has TRBV11-2 and TRBJ2-1; D might be TRBD2 (6 bases). The CDR3 is 15 residues long. CDR1 and CDR2 from the germline V gene are SGHAT and FQNNGV. V was pared by 1 base and J by 7 bases, with 14 bases between. In DNA, the CDR3 is TGTGCCAGCAGCTTAGTATTCCCGGAGGGGAATGAGCAGTTCTTC. It translates to CASSLVFPEGNEQFF.

The rearrangement links TRBV9 to TRBJ2-5, with 11 nucleotides matching TRBD2. Looked up from germline, CDR1 is SGDLS and CDR2 is YYNGEE. With 3 bases clipped from V and 5 bases from J, the junction kept 3 bases outside the gene matches. The CDR3 is made up of 14 amino acids. The CDR3: CASSATSGVETQYF. CDR3 DNA: TGTGCCAGCAGCGCGACTAGCGGGGTTGAGACCCAGTACTTC.

V is TRBV24-1 and J is TRBJ1-5, with 8 bases identical to TRBD1. This CDR3 region has 15 residues. Germline V gene lookup returns CDR1 KGHDR and CDR2 SFDVKD. V shed 3 bases, J shed 4 bases, and the junction held 4 bases outside the gene matches. DNA of the CDR3: TGTGCCACCAGTGATCAAGGGACAGGTAATCAGCCCCAGCATTTT. Its protein is CATSDQGTGNQPQHF.

The J gene is TRBJ2-1, the V gene TRBV19; 7 bases are a match to TRBD2. Germline V CDR1 and CDR2: LNHDA, SQIVND (reference sequence). This CDR3 has 15 amino acids. With V trimmed by 7 bases and J by 3 bases, 9 bases remained unmatched. CDR3 sequence: CASNYGGGHYNEQFF. The CDR3 nucleotides read TGTGCCAGTAACTACGGGGGAGGGCACTACAATGAGCAGTTCTTC. The whole variable domain, filled in from reference TRBV19 and TRBJ2-1, reads DGGITQSPKYLFRKEGQNVTLSCEQNLNHDAMYWYRQDPGQGLRLIYYSQIVNDFQKGDIAEGYSVSREKKESFPLTVTSAQKNPTAFYLCASNYGGGHYNEQFFGPGTRLTVL.

The V gene is TRBV5-1, the J gene TRBJ1-2; 7 bases are a match to TRBD1. This CDR3 is 13 amino acids long. CDR1 is SGHRS and CDR2 is YFSETQ in the germline V gene. V gave up 7 bases and J gave up 7 bases; unmatched junction bases: 10. The CDR3 region has the DNA TGCGCCAGCTCCGTTGAGGGGGCTGGTGGCTACACCTTC. As protein: CASSVEGAGGYTF.

The chain is built from TRBV5-1 and TRBJ1-4; a weak D match, TRBD1 (5 bases). CDR3 length equals 13 residues. Germline CDR1 SGHRS, CDR2 YFSETQ. V shed 0 bases and J shed 7 bases, with 7 bases lying between them. CDR3 in DNA: TGCGCCAGCAGCTTGGGGACAAGTGAAAAACTGTTTTTT. Translated: CASSLGTSEKLFF.

V is TRBV24-1 and J is TRBJ1-5; 7 positions agree with TRBD1. This CDR3 region has 19 residues. The germline CDR1 and CDR2 sequences are KGHDR and SFDVKD. Trimming at V came to 2 bases and at J to 2 bases, leaving 14 bases not matched to a gene. The CDR3, as DNA: TGTGCCACCAGTGATTCTCGGCCTCCCCGGGACAGACGCAATCAGCCCCAGCATTTT. Translated: CATSDSRPPRDRRNQPQHF.

The CDR3 loop is CASSTDIHSGNTIYF. For the CDR3, the DNA is TGTGCCAGCAGCACGGACATTCACTCTGGAAACACCATATATTTT. The chain joins TRBV9 to TRBJ1-3, with a possible D match to TRBD1 (5 bases). Germline V gene sequence: CDR1 SGDLS, CDR2 YYNGEE. The CDR3 is made up of 15 amino acids. V lost 4 bases, J lost 0 bases, and 11 bases lay in between. Complete variable domain (other parts from reference TRBV9 and TRBJ1-3): DSGVTQTPKHLITATGQRVTLRCSPRSGDLSVYWYQQSLDQGLQFLIQYYNGEERAKGNILERFSAQQFPDLHSELNLSSLELGDSALYFCASSTDIHSGNTIYFGEGSWLTVV.

V usage is TRBV6-5 and J usage is TRBJ1-2, with 8 bases lining up with TRBD1. The J segment lost 7 bases and the V segment lost 8 bases, leaving 12 bases of the junction unmatched. In germline, CDR1 is MNHEY, CDR2 SVGAGI. The CDR3 is made up of 14 amino acids. The CDR3 sequence is CASRGGDRGSGYTF. As DNA, the CDR3 is TGTGCCAGCCGGGGAGGTGACAGGGGCAGTGGCTACACCTTC.

This rearrangement joins TRBV9 to TRBJ2-4; tentative D call: TRBD2 (6 bases). This CDR3 comprises 15 residues. Per germline, CDR1 SGDLS and CDR2 YYNGEE. V was cut by 0 bases and J by 6 bases, with 13 bases left in between. The CDR3 DNA is TGTGCCAGCAGCGTAGGGCGGGAATGGGGAAACATTCAGTACTTC. Translated: CASSVGREWGNIQYF.

The chain is built from TRBV6-5 and TRBJ1-2, with TRBD1 identical over 7 bases. The CDR3 spans 13 residues. Germline CDR1 MNHEY, CDR2 SVGAGI. Trimming took 5 bases from V and 10 from J; bases not matched to a gene: 10. DNA of the CDR3: TGTGCCAGCAGTATGAGAGGGGGCGCTGACTACACCTTC. This codes for CASSMRGGADYTF.

V usage is TRBV7-8 and J usage is TRBJ2-5; the D gene is possibly TRBD2 (5 bases). Trimming removed 5 bases from V and 5 bases from J, with 18 bases in between. This CDR3 has 15 amino acids. Germline V lookup: CDR1 SGHVS, CDR2 FQNEAQ. CDR3 amino acids: CASSPPGLAVETQYF. CDR3 DNA sequence: TGTGCCAGCAGCCCTCCGGGCCTAGCAGTTGAGACCCAGTACTTC.

V usage is TRBV6-6 and J usage is TRBJ1-4, with TRBD1 identical over 12 bases. The germline gives CDR1 MNHNY, CDR2 SVGAGI (reference sequence). The J segment lost 8 bases and the V segment lost 3 bases, leaving 4 bases of the junction unmatched. The CDR3 is 15 residues long. As DNA, the CDR3 is TGTGCCAGCAGTTATGGGGACAGGGGGCGGGAAAAACTGTTTTTT. Translated: CASSYGDRGREKLFF.

This chain uses TRBV7-9 with TRBJ2-1, with TRBD2 identical over 7 bases. Germline CDR1 and CDR2: SEHNR and FQNEAQ (reference sequence). The CDR3 length is 16 residues. The trim removed 3 bases at V and 7 bases at J, leaving 12 bases unmatched. CDR3 region: CASSFWTGDGGNEQFF. Written as DNA, the CDR3 is TGTGCCAGCAGCTTTTGGACGGGTGACGGGGGGAATGAGCAGTTCTTC.

The chain couples TRBV6-2 or TRBV6-3 to TRBJ1-1; TRBD1 aligns across 8 bases. Germline V CDR1 and CDR2: MNHEY, SVGEGT. This CDR3 region has 13 residues. With 4 bases clipped from V and 4 bases from J, the junction kept 2 bases outside the gene matches. The CDR3 nucleotides are TGTGCCAGCAGTTCCAGGGGGCGCACTGAAGCTTTCTTT. Its translation is CASSSRGRTEAFF.

CDR3: CASSQVQGRGGNTEAFF. The CDR3 DNA reads TGTGCCAGCAGCCAAGTTCAGGGACGAGGGGGGAACACTGAAGCTTTCTTT. This sequence joins TRBV3-1 (or the pseudogene TRBV3-2) and TRBJ1-1; D might be TRBD1 (6 bases). Trimming removed 1 base at V and 1 base at J, with 16 bases between. Germline assignment: CDR1 LGHDT and CDR2 YNNKEL (reference sequence). This CDR3 is built from 17 residues.

The CDR3: CATSDPGQGPAHQPQHF. In nucleotides, the CDR3 is TGTGCCACCAGTGATCCGGGACAGGGCCCTGCTCATCAGCCCCAGCATTTT. The rearrangement uses TRBV24-1 and TRBJ1-5; 9 bases are a match to TRBD1. J was trimmed by 5 bases and V by 3 bases; bases with no gene match: 10. The CDR3 covers 17 residues. Germline V gene sequence: CDR1 KGHDR, CDR2 SFDVKD.

The chain joins TRBV2 to TRBJ2-7, with 7 bases fitting TRBD1. Trimming took 5 bases from V and 3 from J; bases not matched to a gene: 7. The germline V gene encodes CDR1 SNHLY and CDR2 FYNNEI. The CDR3 covers 14 residues. The CDR3 here is CASSPQGVGYEQYF. The CDR3 bases are TGTGCCAGCAGTCCTCAGGGGGTTGGCTACGAGCAGTACTTC.

The chain combines TRBV6-5 with TRBJ1-2; TRBD1 is a possible D gene (6 bases). This CDR3 is built from 15 residues. V was shortened by 8 bases and J by 2 bases, with 18 bases between the two germline ends. Germline V gives CDR1 MNHEY, CDR2 SVGAGI. The CDR3 loop reads CASREGGVSNYGYTF. DNA of the CDR3: TGTGCCAGCCGGGAGGGGGGGGTGTCAAACTATGGCTACACCTTC.